The 18 T cell receptor beta chains reported below all come from one sample, sequenced in a study of cytomegalovirus exposure and HLA in healthy donors (dated by TCRdb to about 2017). The library came from the immunoSEQ multiplex PCR assay. Here the immuneACCESS table is served through TCRdb, limited to in-frame sequences with V and J called. Missing clones are a known gap in these copies; in checked studies unresolved V genes cover under half, and the rest lacks a known reason. A total of 110,000 to 150,000 clones appear in this sample, around 89% of them only once. The ten top clones hold over 5% of the sample. Source material: PBMCs. All receptors come from a woman aged 25 to 39 in good health and CMV-seropositive.

This rearrangement joins TRBV2 to TRBJ2-7; no reliable D call. Germline V CDR1 and CDR2: SNHLY, FYNNEI. The CDR3 is 12 amino acids. Trimming left V 2 bases short and J 3 bases short, with 5 bases between. The CDR3 bases are TGTGCCAGCAGTGAATGGAGCTACGAGCAGTACTTC. Protein sequence: CASSEWSYEQYF.

The chain is built from TRBV11-2 and TRBJ2-3, with D perhaps matching TRBD2 (7 bases). Germline V gene sequence: CDR1 SGHAT, CDR2 FQNNGV. This CDR3 spans 15 amino acids. Trimming pared 1 base from V and 7 bases from J, leaving 15 bases between. CDR3 in DNA: TGTGCCAGCAGCTTAGGGTGGGGGGGCCTTTATACGCAGTATTTT. It specifies CASSLGWGGLYTQYF.

The J gene is TRBJ2-3, the V gene TRBV20-1, with D hard to call. The germline V gene encodes CDR1 DFQATT and CDR2 SNEGSKA (reference sequence). V lost 6 bases, J lost 6 bases, and 10 bases lay in between. The CDR3 length is 11 residues. The CDR3 loop reads CSALRRDTQYF. Here the CDR3 DNA reads TGCAGTGCCCTTAGGCGGGATACGCAGTATTTT.

The rearrangement links TRBV2 to TRBJ2-3; TRBD2 matches 9 bases. V was clipped by 8 bases and J by 2 bases; unmatched bases: 5. The germline gives CDR1 SNHLY, CDR2 FYNNEI. The CDR3 has 14 amino acids. The CDR3 loop reads CASGLAGTTDTQYF. As DNA, the CDR3 is TGTGCCAGCGGCCTAGCGGGAACCACAGATACGCAGTATTTT. The whole variable domain, filled in from reference TRBV2 and TRBJ2-3, reads EPEVTQTPSHQVTQMGQEVILRCVPISNHLYFYWYRQILGQKVEFLVSFYNNEISEKSEIFDDQFSVERPDGSNFTLKIRSTKLEDSAMYFCASGLAGTTDTQYFGPGTRLTVL.

The gene calls are TRBV28 and TRBJ1-4; 7 positions match TRBD1. V lost 6 bases to trimming and J lost 0 bases; unmatched junction nucleotides: 10. CDR3 length equals 17 residues. Germline values: CDR1 MDHEN, CDR2 SYDVKM. CDR3 region: CASSLTGQTSTNEKLFF. Written as DNA, the CDR3 is TGTGCCAGCAGCCTCACGGGACAGACATCAACTAATGAAAAACTGTTTTTT.

The genes are TRBV9 and TRBJ2-5, with D maybe TRBD2 (5 bases). Between the trimmed V and J ends, which lost 9 bases and 5 bases, there was a span of 17 bases. Germline CDR1 SGDLS, CDR2 YYNGEE. The CDR3 has 13 amino acids. CDR3 protein: CATNRLGGETQYF. The CDR3 region has the DNA TGTGCCACAAACAGACTGGGCGGGGAGACCCAGTACTTC.

The chain combines TRBV6-1 with TRBJ1-5, with D possibly TRBD1 on 5 matching bases. Trimming took off 8 bases at V and 4 bases at J, with 18 bases between the two ends. This CDR3 contains 15 residues. In germline, CDR1 is MNHNS, CDR2 SASEGT. The CDR3 sequence is CASSRGGFGNQPQHF. CDR3 bases: TGTGCCAGCTCCCGGGGGGGTTTTGGAAATCAGCCCCAGCATTTT.

This chain joins TRBV27 and TRBJ1-2; D might be TRBD1 (6 bases). The CDR3 length is 15 residues. Germline loops: CDR1 MNHEY, CDR2 SMNVEV (reference sequence). The V end lost 7 bases, the J end lost 8 bases, and 23 bases lay between the germline ends. The CDR3 spells CASNPSRARGWGYTF. The CDR3, as DNA: TGTGCCAGCAACCCCTCACGGGCCAGGGGCTGGGGCTACACCTTC.

The J gene is TRBJ2-7, the V gene TRBV28; possibly TRBD2 for D (6 bases). CDR1 and CDR2 from the germline V gene are MDHEN and SYDVKM. The length of the CDR3 is 15 residues. Deletions cut 2 bases from V and 4 bases from J, with 15 bases between. The CDR3 DNA follows: TGTGCCAGCAGTTTACGATTAGCGGAGGGGTACGAGCAGTACTTC. It translates to CASSLRLAEGYEQYF.

This sequence joins TRBV28 and TRBJ1-2; 9 bases line up with TRBD1. CDR1 is MDHEN and CDR2 is SYDVKM in the germline V gene. CDR3 size: 15 residues. V was clipped by 3 bases and J by 8 bases; unmatched bases: 10. The CDR3: CASSFRDRVKRGYTF. The DNA of the CDR3 is TGTGCCAGCAGTTTCCGGGACAGGGTGAAGCGGGGCTACACCTTC.

This clone was detected only once. V gene TRBV11-3 combines with J gene TRBJ1-4; D may be TRBD1 (5 bases). Germline assignment: CDR1 SGHNT and CDR2 YENEEA. V was clipped by 2 bases and J by 5 bases, with 21 bases between them. This CDR3 has 18 amino acids. CDR3 in DNA: TGTGCCAGCAGCTTAACCAGGGTAGAGTCTTACGCCAATGAAAAACTGTTTTTT. It specifies CASSLTRVESYANEKLFF.

In DNA, the CDR3 is TGTGCCGCCCGGGACAGGGTGGGGGAGCAGTACTTC. Encoded protein: CAARDRVGEQYF. The chain carries TRBV28 and TRBJ2-7; the match to TRBD1 covers 9 bases. The CDR3 spans 12 residues. Per the germline V gene, CDR1 is MDHEN and CDR2 is SYDVKM. V was pared by 11 bases and J by 7 bases, with 9 bases of the junction left unmatched.

This chain joins TRBV11-2 and TRBJ2-5, with 9 bases aligning to TRBD2. CDR1 is SGHAT and CDR2 is FQNNGV in the germline V gene. With V trimmed by 2 bases and J by 1 base, 5 bases remained unmatched. This CDR3 is built from 16 residues. CDR3 bases: TGTGCCAGCAGCTTACAAGCTAGCGGGATCCAAGAGACCCAGTACTTC. Its protein product is CASSLQASGIQETQYF.

The chain recombines TRBV4-1 with TRBJ2-7; tentative D call: TRBD1 (8 bases). The CDR3 extends over 16 amino acids. Germline V gene data show CDR1 as MGHRA and CDR2 as YSYEKL. The germline V and J ends were trimmed by 0 bases and 2 bases, with 14 bases remaining between them. The CDR3 is CASSQDSQGGTYEQYF. DNA of the CDR3: TGCGCCAGCAGCCAAGATTCACAGGGGGGGACCTACGAGCAGTACTTC.

The chain is built from TRBV7-3 and TRBJ2-3; tentatively, D is TRBD2 (6 bases). V was pared by 2 bases and J by 0 bases, with 24 bases between. The CDR3 is 20 residues long. Germline V CDR1 and CDR2: SGHTA, FQGTGA. The CDR3 region is CASSLYRQSPGEDSTDTQYF. DNA of the CDR3: TGTGCCAGCAGCTTATACCGCCAATCACCGGGAGAGGACAGCACAGATACGCAGTATTTT.

The chain is built from TRBV5-1 and TRBJ2-3; TRBD1 matches 8 bases. The CDR3 spans 14 residues. V lost 3 bases to trimming and J lost 3 bases; unmatched junction nucleotides: 3. CDR1 and CDR2 from the germline V gene are SGHRS and YFSETQ. CDR3 nucleotide sequence: TGCGCCAGCAGCTCGACAGGGGCAACAGATACGCAGTATTTT. Amino acids: CASSSTGATDTQYF.

V usage is TRBV5-6 and J usage is TRBJ2-2; possibly TRBD1 for D (6 bases). The CDR3 length is 14 residues. Per germline, CDR1 SGHDT and CDR2 YYEEEE. V shed 2 bases and J shed 4 bases, with 9 bases lying between them. The CDR3 reads CASSFDRSTGELFF. CDR3 bases: TGTGCCAGCAGCTTCGACAGGTCCACCGGGGAGCTGTTTTTT.

The table lists this clone with a count of one. The V gene is TRBV7-6, the J gene TRBJ2-6; 9 bases match TRBD2. The CDR3 has 17 amino acids. Germline V CDR1 and CDR2: SGHVS, FNYEAQ. The V segment lost 5 bases and the J segment 1 base; nucleotides outside the gene matches: 6. The CDR3 DNA sequence: TGTGCCAGCAGCCCCTCCAGCGGGGGGTCTGGGGCCAACGTCCTGACTTTC. This translates into CASSPSSGGSGANVLTF. The full variable domain, rest sourced from reference TRBV7-6 and TRBJ2-6, is GAGVSQSPRYKVTKRGQDVALRCDPISGHVSLYWYRQALGQGPEFLTYFNYEAQQDKSGLPNDRFSAERPEGSISTLTIQRTEQRDSAMYRCASSPSSGGSGANVLTFGAGSRLTVL.